Listed here is a single T cell receptor beta chain. Antigen: not known. The data derive from a study of OX40 agonist ivuxolimab in advanced cancers. Study context: Eligibility rules accepted prior anti-PD-1, anti-PD-L1 or anti-CTLA-4 therapy, and around 44% had some.

Profiling relied on immunoSEQ multiplex PCR, and the TCRdb table lists in-frame clones only, not all of them. The repertoire holds 30,000 or so clones, with about nine tenths as singletons. Blood sampling took place at baseline, cycle 4 day 1, and cycle 7 day 1. General study points: The expanded peripheral T cells' antigen specificity was not determined.

V was pared by 0 bases and J by 8 bases, with 1 base of the junction left unmatched. Germline lookup yields CDR1 MGHRA and CDR2 YSYEKL. CDR3 size: 14 residues. V and J are TRBV4-1 and TRBJ2-2, with 9 nucleotides matching TRBD2. Sequenced here: CD4+ or CD8+ T cells sorted from blood, sampled in a trial of the OX40 agonist ivuxolimab. The clonotype was recovered from an adult with an advanced solid tumor such as melanoma, head and neck, liver or kidney cancer. Written as DNA, the CDR3 is TGCGCCAGCAGCCAAGAACTAGCGGGTGGGGAGCTGTTTTTT. This gives the protein CASSQELAGGELFF.